This T cell receptor (beta chain) was captured by sequencing in a study of chemoradiotherapy in HPV16-positive cancers. Trimming shortened V by 6 bases and J by 5 bases, and 8 bases separated the two germline ends. Per germline, CDR1 SGHAT and CDR2 FQNNGV. The CDR3 is 12 residues long. The method was immunoSEQ multiplex PCR; TCRdb's version includes in-frame clones alone and lacks a portion of them. The sample includes more than 8,500 clones, about 90% of them seen just once. V usage is TRBV11-2 and J usage is TRBJ2-1; D gene unclear. The sequences come from blood, collected from a patient who underwent chemoradiotherapy. The receptor's source is a human donor with HPV-associated anogenital cancer. The chain's CDR3 is CASSSPNNEQFF. The CDR3 nucleotides read TGTGCCAGCAGTTCGCCCAACAATGAGCAGTTCTTC.